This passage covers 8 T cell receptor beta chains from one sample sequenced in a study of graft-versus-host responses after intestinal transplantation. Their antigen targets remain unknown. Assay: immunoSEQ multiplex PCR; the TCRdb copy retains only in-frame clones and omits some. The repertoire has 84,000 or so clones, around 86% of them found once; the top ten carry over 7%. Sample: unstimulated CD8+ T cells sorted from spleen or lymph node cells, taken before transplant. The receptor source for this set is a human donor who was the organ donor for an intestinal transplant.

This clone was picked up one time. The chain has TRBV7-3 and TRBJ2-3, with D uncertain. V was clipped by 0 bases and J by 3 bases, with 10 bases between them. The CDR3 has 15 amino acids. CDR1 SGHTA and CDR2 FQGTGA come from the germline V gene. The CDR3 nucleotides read TGTGCCAGCAGCTTAACTGGCACTTGGACAGATACGCAGTATTTT. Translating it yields CASSLTGTWTDTQYF.

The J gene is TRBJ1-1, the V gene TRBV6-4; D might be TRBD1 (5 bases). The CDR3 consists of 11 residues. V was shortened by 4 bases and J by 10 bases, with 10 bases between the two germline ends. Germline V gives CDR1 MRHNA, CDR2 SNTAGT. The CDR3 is CASSVRDPAFF. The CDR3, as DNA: TGTGCCAGCAGTGTTAGGGACCCAGCTTTCTTT.

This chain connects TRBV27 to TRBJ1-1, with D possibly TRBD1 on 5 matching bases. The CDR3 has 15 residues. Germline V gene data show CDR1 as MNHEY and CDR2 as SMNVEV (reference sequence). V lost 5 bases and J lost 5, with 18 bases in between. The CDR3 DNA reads TGTGCCAGCAGTCCCCCTACGAGGGGAGGGACTGAAGCTTTCTTT. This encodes CASSPPTRGGTEAFF.

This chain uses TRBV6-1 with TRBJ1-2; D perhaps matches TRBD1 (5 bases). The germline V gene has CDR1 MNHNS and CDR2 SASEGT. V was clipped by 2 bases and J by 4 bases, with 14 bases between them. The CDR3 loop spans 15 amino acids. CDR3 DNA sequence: TGTGCCAGCAGTGAATTGGGGGAGGGTGGCTATGGCTACACCTTC. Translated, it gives CASSELGEGGYGYTF.

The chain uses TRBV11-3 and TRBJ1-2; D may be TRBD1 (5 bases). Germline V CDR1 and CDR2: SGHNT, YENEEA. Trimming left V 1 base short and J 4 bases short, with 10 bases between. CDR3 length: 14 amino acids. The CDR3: CASSLVSGFYGYTF. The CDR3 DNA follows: TGTGCCAGCAGCTTAGTCTCAGGGTTCTATGGCTACACCTTC.

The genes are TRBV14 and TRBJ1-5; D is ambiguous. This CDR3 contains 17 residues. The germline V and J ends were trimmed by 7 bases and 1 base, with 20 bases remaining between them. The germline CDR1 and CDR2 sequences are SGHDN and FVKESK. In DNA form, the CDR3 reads TGTGCCAGCATCTCCAATAGAGGGAGATCGAGCAATCAGCCCCAGCATTTT. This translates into CASISNRGRSSNQPQHF.

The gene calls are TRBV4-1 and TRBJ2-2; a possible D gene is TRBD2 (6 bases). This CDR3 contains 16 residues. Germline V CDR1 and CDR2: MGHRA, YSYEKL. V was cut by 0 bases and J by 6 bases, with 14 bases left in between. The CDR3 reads CASSQDIAGIAGELFF. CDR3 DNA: TGCGCCAGCAGCCAAGACATCGCGGGGATCGCCGGGGAGCTGTTTTTT.

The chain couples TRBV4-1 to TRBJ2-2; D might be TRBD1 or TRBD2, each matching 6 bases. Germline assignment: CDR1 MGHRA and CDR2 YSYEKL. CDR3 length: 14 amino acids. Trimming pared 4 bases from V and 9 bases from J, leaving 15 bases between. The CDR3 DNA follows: TGCGCCAGCAGCCGCTTCCTTCGGGGGCGGGAGCTGTTTTTT. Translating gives CASSRFLRGRELFF.